This entry features one T cell receptor beta chain sequence. The CDR3 loop spans 16 amino acids. The V end was cut by 0 bases, the J end by 4 bases, with 17 bases between. Germline CDR1 reads SGHKS; CDR2 reads YYEKEE (reference sequence). The data stem from a study of blood T cell repertoires in COVID-19. Study-level background: Samples came from the United States, Italy and Spain, spanning acute and convalescent COVID-19. PBMCs, B-cell-depleted T cells, or T cells were the source of the cDNA or gDNA that made up the material.

Original handling: For nucleated cells, counts were estimated from reference gene primer amplification. Repertoires were generated with immunoSEQ multiplex PCR, while TCRdb's copy carries only in-frame clones and drops some. For V, J and clone size, that table is used; D and trimming come from the DNA. This table has over 140,000 clones, 76% appearing once. The sequencing sample was made of peripheral blood. The V gene is TRBV5-5, the J gene TRBJ2-7; tentatively, D is TRBD1 (7 bases). The sequence was obtained from a woman older than 75 with active or convalescent COVID-19. As DNA, the CDR3 is TGTGCCAGCAGCTTGGTGGTCAGGGGGGCAGGTTACGAGCAGTACTTC. Protein product: CASSLVVRGAGYEQYF. The variable domain in full, completed from reference TRBV5-5 and TRBJ2-7, reads DAGVTQSPTHLIKTRGQQVTLRCSPISGHKSVSWYQQVLGQGPQFIFQYYEKEERGRGNFPDRFSARQFPNYSSELNVNALLLGDSALYLCASSLVVRGAGYEQYFGPGTRLTVT.